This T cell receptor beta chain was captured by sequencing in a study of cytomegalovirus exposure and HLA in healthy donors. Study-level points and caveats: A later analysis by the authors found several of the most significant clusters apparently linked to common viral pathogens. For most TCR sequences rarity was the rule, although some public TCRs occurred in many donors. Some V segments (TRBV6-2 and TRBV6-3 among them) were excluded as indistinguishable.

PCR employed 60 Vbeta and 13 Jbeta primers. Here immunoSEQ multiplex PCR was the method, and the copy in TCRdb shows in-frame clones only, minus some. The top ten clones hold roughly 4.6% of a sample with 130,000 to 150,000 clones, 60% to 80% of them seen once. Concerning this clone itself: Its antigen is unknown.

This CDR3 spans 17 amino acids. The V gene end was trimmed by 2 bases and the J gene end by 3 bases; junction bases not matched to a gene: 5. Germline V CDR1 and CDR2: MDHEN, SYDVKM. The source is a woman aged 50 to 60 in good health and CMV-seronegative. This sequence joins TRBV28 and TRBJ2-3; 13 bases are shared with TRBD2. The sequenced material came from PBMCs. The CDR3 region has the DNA TGTGCCAGCAGTTTACCAGGGACTAGCGGGGCTACAGATACGCAGTATTTT. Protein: CASSLPGTSGATDTQYF.